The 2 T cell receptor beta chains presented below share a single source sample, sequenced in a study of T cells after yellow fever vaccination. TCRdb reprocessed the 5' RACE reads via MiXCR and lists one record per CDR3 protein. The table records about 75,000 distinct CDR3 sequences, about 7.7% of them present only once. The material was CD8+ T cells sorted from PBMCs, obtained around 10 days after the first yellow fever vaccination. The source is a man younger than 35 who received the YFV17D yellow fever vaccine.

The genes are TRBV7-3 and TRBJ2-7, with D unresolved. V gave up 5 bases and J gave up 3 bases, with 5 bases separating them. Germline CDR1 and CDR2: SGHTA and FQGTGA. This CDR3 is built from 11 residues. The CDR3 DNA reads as TGTGCCAGCAGCCTTAACTACGAGCAGTACGTC. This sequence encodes CASSLNYEQYV.

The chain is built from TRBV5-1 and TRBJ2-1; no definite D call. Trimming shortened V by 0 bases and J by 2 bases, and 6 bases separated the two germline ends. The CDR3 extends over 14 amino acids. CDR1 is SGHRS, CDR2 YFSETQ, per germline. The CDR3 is CASSLEQTYNEQFF. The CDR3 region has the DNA TGCGCCAGCAGCTTGGAACAGACCTACAATGAGCAGTTCTTC. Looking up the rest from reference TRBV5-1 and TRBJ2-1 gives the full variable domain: KAGVTQTPRYLIKTRGQQVTLSCSPISGHRSVSWYQQTPGQGLQFLFEYFSETQRNKGNFPGRFSGRQFSNSRSEMNVSTLELGDSALYLCASSLEQTYNEQFFGPGTRLTVL.